The T cell receptor (beta chain) under discussion was sequenced for a study of OX40 agonist ivuxolimab in advanced cancers. Germline loops: CDR1 KGHSH, CDR2 LQKENI. The CDR3 loop spans 20 amino acids. J gave up 0 bases and V 2 bases, and 16 bases lay outside the gene matches. Produced via immunoSEQ multiplex PCR; TCRdb's table is partial and in-frame only. Among some 98,000 clones, approximately 83% were seen once, and the ten largest hold approximately 1.5%. The chain uses TRBV18 and TRBJ2-5; 9 nucleotides match TRBD2. The clonotype originates from an adult with an advanced solid tumor such as melanoma, head and neck, liver or kidney cancer. The starting material was CD4+ or CD8+ T cells sorted from blood, obtained in a trial of the OX40 agonist ivuxolimab. CDR3 in DNA: TGTGCCAGCTCACCAAGGTTTAGTCTAGCGGGGTCAAAGAACCAAGAGACCCAGTACTTC. This encodes CASSPRFSLAGSKNQETQYF.